This entry describes one TCR beta chain. In the original processing: Amplification with reference gene primers provided the estimates of nucleated cell counts. Method: immunoSEQ multiplex PCR; TCRdb's copy keeps in-frame clones and lacks some. V, J and clone size are those of that table, while D and trimming were read from the DNA. Counted here are about 200,000 clones, roughly 90% occurring once; the ten biggest clones make up around 1.5%. The data were taken from a study of blood T cell repertoires in COVID-19. At the level of the study: The United States, Italy and Spain were the sources of the acute and convalescent COVID-19 samples.

The sample comprised peripheral blood. The TCR sequence derives from a man aged 18-30 years with active or convalescent COVID-19.

The CDR3 sequence is CASSHTSGGALTYEQYF. CDR3 DNA: TGTGCCAGCAGCCACACGAGCGGGGGGGCTCTGACCTACGAGCAGTACTTC. The chain uses TRBV3-1 (or the pseudogene TRBV3-2) and TRBJ2-7; 10 bases are a match to TRBD2. CDR3 length: 17 amino acids. The germline V gene has CDR1 LGHDT and CDR2 YNNKEL (reference sequence). The trim removed 3 bases at V and 2 bases at J, leaving 10 bases unmatched.